The T cell receptor beta chain described here comes from a study of blood T cell repertoires in COVID-19. Study information: The United States, Italy and Spain were the sources of the acute and convalescent COVID-19 samples.

Libraries were prepared by immunoSEQ multiplex PCR; TCRdb keeps only in-frame clonotypes and omits some of them. The table includes about 270,000 clones, approximately 88% detected once. J gave up 6 bases and V 5 bases, and 3 bases lay outside the gene matches. The CDR3 runs to 14 residues. Germline V gene data show CDR1 as MNHEY and CDR2 as SVGAGI. The receptor was isolated from a human donor with COVID-19, enrolled during active disease. The donor label of this sample is uncertain. This rearrangement joins TRBV6-5 to TRBJ2-5, with TRBD2 matching over 13 bases. The sequenced sample consisted of peripheral blood. The CDR3 bases are TGTGCCAGCAGTCCACTAGCGGGAGGGCAGACCCAGTACTTC. This sequence encodes CASSPLAGGQTQYF.